This T cell receptor beta chain appears in the sequencing data of a study of blood T cell repertoires in COVID-19 (dated by TCRdb to between 2020 and 2021). Context from the whole study: Collaborator samples came from the United States, Italy and Spain and covered acute and convalescent phases of COVID-19. The material from the prospective study consisted of cDNA or gDNA derived from T cells, B-cell-depleted T cells, or PBMCs. Nearly every sample came with metadata listing a de-identified subject ID, COVID-19 status, age in years and sex. The repertoires were released in a freely available public database meant as a resource for research on the immune response to SARS-CoV-2. Deeply sampled blood TCRbeta repertoires from subjects exposed to, actively infected with, or recovered from COVID-19 were included in the dataset. The samples were drawn from the first 160 participants of the ongoing ImmuneRACE study and from 950 to 1,500 subjects provided by 6 global collaborators. HLA class I and class II types, where available, came from metadata supplied by the sample provider rather than from assay-based typing.

Whole blood was collected in K2EDTA tubes by collaborating institutions according to the institutions' own protocols. For TCRbeta analysis, collaborators shipped samples as frozen whole blood, isolated PBMCs, or DNA extracted from either of those sample types. What the study reported, not specific to this receptor: The amount of clinical and demographic metadata varied by source and participant and was provided uncurated.

CDR3 length: 15 amino acids, cysteine to phenylalanine. Only the CDR3 DNA stays, 45 bases, in frame from base 1. V has 4 bases trimmed and J has 2 bases trimmed; junction bases matching no gene number 5. Sequences KGHDR (CDR1) and SFDVKD (CDR2) are obtained from the germline V gene. TCRbeta CDR3 regions were amplified from genomic DNA using the immunoSEQ Assay, a bias-controlled multiplex PCR. In the authors' own workflow: The number of nucleated cells in each sample was estimated from the amplification of reference gene primers within the assay. To quantify the absolute abundance of each unique TCRbeta CDR3 rearrangement, sequence reads were collapsed and filtered. For each sample, productive Simpson clonality was calculated as the square root of Simpson's diversity index across productive rearrangements. The clones in this table, taken by TCRdb from immuneACCESS, are in-frame only. Not every clone is retained; where verified, under half of the shortfall comes from an unresolved V gene, and the cause of the rest is unknown. V and J calls and clone size are given by that table; D and trimming were obtained from the DNA. The sample records about 95,000 clones, more than 80% of which are singletons. Together, the top ten hold about 24% of the sample.

About this clone: The antigen this receptor binds is unknown. No much larger clone exists at a distance of one base, and base qualities are not known.

This receptor was taken from a human donor in a cohort sampled during active COVID-19. This receptor chain uses TRBV24-1 and TRBJ2-3, with 7 bases in between that match TRBD1. The sequenced material came from peripheral blood. The CDR3 corresponds to CATSDWGQSTDTQYF. The DNA sequence is TGTGCCACCAGTGACTGGGGACAGTCCACAGATACGCAGTATTTT.